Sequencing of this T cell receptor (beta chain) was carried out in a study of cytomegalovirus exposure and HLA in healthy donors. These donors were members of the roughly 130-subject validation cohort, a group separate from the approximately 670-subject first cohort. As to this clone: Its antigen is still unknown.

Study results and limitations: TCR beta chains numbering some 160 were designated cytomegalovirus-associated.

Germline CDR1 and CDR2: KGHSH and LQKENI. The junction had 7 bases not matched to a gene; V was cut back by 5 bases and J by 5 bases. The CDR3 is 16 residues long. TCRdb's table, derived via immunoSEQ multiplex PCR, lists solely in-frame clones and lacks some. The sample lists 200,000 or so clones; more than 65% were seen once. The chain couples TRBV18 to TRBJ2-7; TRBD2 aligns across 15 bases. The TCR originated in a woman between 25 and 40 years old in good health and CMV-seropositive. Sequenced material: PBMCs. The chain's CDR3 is CASSSGLAGGNHEQYF. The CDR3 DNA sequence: TGTGCCAGCTCATCAGGACTAGCGGGAGGGAACCACGAGCAGTACTTC.